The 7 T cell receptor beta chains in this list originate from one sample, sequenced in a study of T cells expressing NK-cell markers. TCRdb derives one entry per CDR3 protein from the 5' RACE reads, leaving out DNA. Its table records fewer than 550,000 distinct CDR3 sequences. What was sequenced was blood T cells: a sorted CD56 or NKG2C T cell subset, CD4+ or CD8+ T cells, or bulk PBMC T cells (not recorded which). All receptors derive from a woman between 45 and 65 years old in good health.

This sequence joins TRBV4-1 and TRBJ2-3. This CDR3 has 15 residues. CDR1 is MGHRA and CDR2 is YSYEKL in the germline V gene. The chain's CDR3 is CASSQGGWSTDTQYF.

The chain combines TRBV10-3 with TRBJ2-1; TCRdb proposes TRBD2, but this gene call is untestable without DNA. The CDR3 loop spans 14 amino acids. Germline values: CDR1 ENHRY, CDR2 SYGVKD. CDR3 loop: CAISENAGIDEQFF.

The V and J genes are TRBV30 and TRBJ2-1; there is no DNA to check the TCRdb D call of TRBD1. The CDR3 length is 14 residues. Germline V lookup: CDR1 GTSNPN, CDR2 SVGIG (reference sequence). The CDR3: CAWSPPARYNEQFF.

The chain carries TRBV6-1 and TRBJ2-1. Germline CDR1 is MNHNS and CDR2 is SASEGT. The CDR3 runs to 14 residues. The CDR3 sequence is CASSEGVRTNEQFF.

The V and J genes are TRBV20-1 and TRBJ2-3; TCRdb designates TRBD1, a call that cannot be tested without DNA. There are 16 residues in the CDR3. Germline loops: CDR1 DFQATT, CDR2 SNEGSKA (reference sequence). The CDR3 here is CSADTGRGVFADTQYF.

CDR3 region: CASSLTDRNYGYTF. This chain links TRBV6-2 or TRBV6-3 with TRBJ1-2; TCRdb's D call of TRBD1 is untestable without DNA. The CDR3 runs 14 residues. CDR1 is MNHEY, CDR2 SVGEGT, per germline.

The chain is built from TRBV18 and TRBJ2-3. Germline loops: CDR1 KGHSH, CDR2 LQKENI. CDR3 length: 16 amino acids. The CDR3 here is CASSPRTIPSTDTQYF.